Shown below are 15 T cell receptor beta chains from a single sample sequenced in a study of cytomegalovirus exposure and HLA in healthy donors. In the PCR, 60 Vbeta and 13 Jbeta primers were used. Using immunoSEQ multiplex PCR, the repertoire was profiled, and TCRdb retains in-frame clones only, with some absent. The data contain under 150,000 clones, roughly three quarters of them singletons. The specimen was PBMCs. The receptors come from a woman in her 50s in good health and CMV-seronegative.

The chain has TRBV4-2 and TRBJ2-3; maybe TRBD2 (6 bases). V was pared by 0 bases and J by 4 bases, with 11 bases between. CDR1 and CDR2 from the germline V gene are LGHNA and YNFKEQ. The CDR3 consists of 15 residues. The CDR3 protein is CASSQDLAGSDTQYF. The CDR3 DNA reads as TGTGCCAGCAGCCAAGACCTGGCGGGGTCAGATACGCAGTATTTT.

The gene calls are TRBV28 and TRBJ1-5; 8 bases align to TRBD1. Germline assignment: CDR1 MDHEN and CDR2 SYDVKM. The length of the CDR3 is 15 residues. The V gene end was trimmed by 6 bases and the J gene end by 1 base; junction bases not matched to a gene: 5. CDR3 in DNA: TGTGCCAGCAGATACAGGGGGGGGAGCAATCAGCCCCAGCATTTT. Amino acids: CASRYRGGSNQPQHF.

The V call is TRBV5-4, the J call TRBJ2-7; 11 positions agree with TRBD2. The V and J ends lost 2 bases and 1 base, in that order; junction bases with no gene match: 5. The germline V gene encodes CDR1 SGHNT and CDR2 YYREEE (reference sequence). The CDR3 length is 16 residues. CDR3 in amino acids: CASSFLAGGQSYEQYF. DNA of the CDR3: TGTGCCAGCAGCTTCTTAGCGGGGGGGCAGTCCTACGAGCAGTACTTC.

This chain uses TRBV2 with TRBJ1-6; no clear D. This CDR3 has 14 residues. The V and J ends lost 5 bases and 10 bases respectively, with 15 bases between them. Germline V gene data show CDR1 as SNHLY and CDR2 as FYNNEI. The CDR3 loop reads CASSLRGEGSPLHF. DNA for the CDR3: TGTGCCAGCAGTCTCCGTGGGGAGGGCTCACCCCTCCACTTT.

The chain links TRBV6-1 to TRBJ2-7; 11 bases align to TRBD1. Unmatched junction bases numbered 6, after V lost 8 bases and J lost 0 bases. The CDR3 consists of 15 residues. Germline loops: CDR1 MNHNS, CDR2 SASEGT. CDR3 sequence: CASSGGQGVSYEQYF. DNA for the CDR3: TGTGCCAGCTCTGGGGGACAGGGGGTCTCCTACGAGCAGTACTTC.

This clone was seen a single time. The chain joins TRBV11-3 to TRBJ2-2, with a weak D call TRBD1 (5 bases). The CDR3 runs 13 residues. V was pared by 1 base and J by 8 bases, with 8 bases between. Germline CDR1 SGHNT, CDR2 YENEEA. The CDR3 DNA sequence: TGTGCCAGCAGCTTAGCCAGGGCTGGGGAGCTGTTTTTT. Protein: CASSLARAGELFF.

As concerns this clone: At one of its ends the junction is not consistent with the germline gene, which may arise from a read error. The chain has TRBV7-9 and TRBJ1-1, with a possible D match to TRBD1 (6 bases). The CDR3 sequence is 14 residues long. CDR1 is SEHNR and CDR2 is FQNEAQ in the germline V gene (reference sequence). This chain's CDR3 is CSSSPRTANTEAFF. CDR3 nucleotide sequence: TGTTCCAGCAGCCCCCGGACAGCAAACACTGAAGCTTTCTTT.

The rearrangement uses TRBV4-2 and TRBJ1-3; possible D gene TRBD1, 5 bases. CDR3 length equals 18 residues. CDR1 and CDR2 from the germline V gene are LGHNA and YNFKEQ. V gave up 0 bases and J gave up 0 bases, with 15 bases separating them. The CDR3 DNA reads TGTGCCAGCAGCCAAGATAGAGGCCAGGGAAGCTCTGGAAACACCATATATTTT. Amino acids: CASSQDRGQGSSGNTIYF.

This chain joins TRBV7-9 and TRBJ1-2; a weak D match, TRBD1 (6 bases). V was pared by 6 bases and J by 4 bases, with 15 bases between. The CDR3 runs to 14 residues. Germline V CDR1 and CDR2: SEHNR, FQNEAQ (reference sequence). CDR3 DNA: TGTGCCAGCAGTGGGGGGGCGACTAGCTATGGCTACACCTTC. Residues: CASSGGATSYGYTF.

This sequence joins TRBV29-1 and TRBJ1-6; D not resolved. This CDR3 is built from 13 residues. Germline V gene data show CDR1 as SQVTM and CDR2 as ANQGSEA. The V end lost 7 bases, the J end lost 9 bases, and 16 bases lay between the germline ends. The CDR3 DNA is TGCAGCGCCTTGGACTCAGAGGGTTCACCCCTCCACTTT. Translation gives CSALDSEGSPLHF.

This clone appeared once. The chain carries TRBV14 and TRBJ2-1, with 13 bases matching TRBD2. The CDR3 contains 15 residues. After removal of 6 bases from V and 7 bases from J, the junction contained 6 bases not matched to a gene. The germline V gene encodes CDR1 SGHDN and CDR2 FVKESK. The CDR3 bases are TGTGCCAGCAGTCTACTAGCGGGGGGGCTAAATGAGCAGTTCTTC. Translating it yields CASSLLAGGLNEQFF.

The V call is TRBV28, the J call TRBJ1-2, with a weak D call TRBD1 (6 bases). The ends were cut back, 2 bases at V and 9 bases at J, with 13 bases in the middle. CDR3 length: 13 amino acids. In germline, CDR1 is MDHEN, CDR2 SYDVKM. CDR3: CASSLGQSGRYTF. CDR3 in DNA: TGTGCCAGCAGTTTAGGACAGTCCGGCCGCTACACCTTC.

This sequence joins TRBV5-8 and TRBJ1-1; 7 bases are shared with TRBD1. The ends lost 3 bases at V and 5 bases at J; junction bases unmatched: 13. CDR1 and CDR2 from the germline V gene are SGHTS and YDEGEE. This CDR3 is 16 amino acids long. The CDR3 DNA reads as TGTGCCAGCAGCTCAGTCTTACAGGGGAGCAGAACTGAAGCTTTCTTT. This translates into CASSSVLQGSRTEAFF.

The CDR3 sequence: CASSLTGGLYEKLFF. The CDR3 region has the DNA TGTGCCAGCAGTTTGACAGGGGGCCTTTATGAAAAACTGTTTTTT. The chain uses TRBV6-5 and TRBJ1-4; 10 bases line up with TRBD1. The CDR3 extends over 15 amino acids. V was clipped by 4 bases and J by 6 bases; unmatched bases: 5. The germline gives CDR1 MNHEY, CDR2 SVGAGI.

The chain joins TRBV4-3 to TRBJ1-4, with D unresolved. The V end was cut by 0 bases, the J end by 3 bases, with 14 bases between. Germline loops: CDR1 LGHNA, CDR2 YSLEER. There are 17 residues in the CDR3. The CDR3 sequence: CASSQEGRQLPNEKLFF. For the CDR3, the DNA is TGCGCCAGCAGCCAAGAAGGGAGACAACTACCTAATGAAAAACTGTTTTTT.